These 8 T cell receptor beta chains originate from one sample sequenced in a study of blood T cell repertoires in COVID-19. The table came from immunoSEQ multiplex PCR; TCRdb's copy has only in-frame clones and leaves some out. Of a few hundred thousand clones listed, around 89% are singletons. Sequencing used PBMCs or T cells enriched from blood (not recorded which). These TCRs come from a woman aged 35 to 49 with acute COVID-19.

The rearrangement uses TRBV18 and TRBJ1-1, with 7 positions matching TRBD1. Germline assignment: CDR1 KGHSH and CDR2 LQKENI. CDR3 length: 15 residues. With 4 bases clipped from V and 1 base from J, the junction kept 6 bases outside the gene matches. The CDR3 protein is CASSQQGRENTEAFF. DNA for the CDR3: TGTGCCAGCTCACAACAGGGGCGGGAGAACACTGAAGCTTTCTTT.

The V and J genes are TRBV10-3 and TRBJ2-7, with 11 bases that match TRBD2. The CDR3 sequence is 17 residues long. Germline lookup yields CDR1 ENHRY and CDR2 SYGVKD. Losses at the gene ends were 7 bases for V and 4 bases for J; bases not matched to a gene: 15. CDR3 nucleotide sequence: TGTGCCATCAACCCCGGGACTAGCGGTTCGGGCGGGTACGAGCAGTACTTC. It specifies CAINPGTSGSGGYEQYF.

CDR3 nucleotides: TGTGCCAGCAGCTTGACAGGAGCTACTGAAGCTTTCTTT. It codes for CASSLTGATEAFF. The V call is TRBV7-2, the J call TRBJ1-1; perhaps TRBD1 as D (6 bases). The germline V gene has CDR1 SGHTA and CDR2 FQGNSA. V lost 3 bases, J lost 5 bases, and 10 bases lay in between. The CDR3 extends over 13 amino acids. Complete variable domain (other parts from reference TRBV7-2 and TRBJ1-1): GAGVSQSPSNKVTEKGKDVELRCDPISGHTALYWYRQSLGQGLEFLIYFQGNSAPDKSGLPSDRFSAERTGGSVSTLTIQRTQQEDSAVYLCASSLTGATEAFFGQGTRLTVV.

The V call is TRBV5-1, the J call TRBJ2-2, with D unresolved. This CDR3 has 15 residues. Between the trimmed V and J ends, which lost 0 bases and 0 bases, there was a span of 6 bases. Germline V CDR1 and CDR2: SGHRS, YFSETQ. CDR3 DNA sequence: TGCGCCAGCAGCTTGGGTCTGTCGAACACCGGGGAGCTGTTTTTT. It yields the protein CASSLGLSNTGELFF.

The chain uses TRBV28 and TRBJ1-5, with a weak D call TRBD1 (5 bases). This CDR3 has 14 amino acids. V gave up 2 bases and J gave up 9 bases, with 14 bases separating them. The germline V gene encodes CDR1 MDHEN and CDR2 SYDVKM. The CDR3 is CASSLGGRVWPQHF. The CDR3 bases are TGTGCCAGCAGTTTAGGCGGCAGGGTATGGCCCCAGCATTTT.

The chain employs TRBV27 and TRBJ2-3, with D possibly being TRBD2 (6 bases). The germline V gene has CDR1 MNHEY and CDR2 SMNVEV (reference sequence). This CDR3 is 15 amino acids long. Trimming stripped 6 bases from V and 2 bases from J, with 15 bases between. In DNA form, the CDR3 reads TGTGCCAGCAGCGGGGCTAGCGACTACACAGATACGCAGTATTTT. Its translation is CASSGASDYTDTQYF.

V is TRBV19 and J is TRBJ2-2; 8 bases match TRBD2. The J segment lost 0 bases and the V segment lost 4 bases, leaving 13 bases of the junction unmatched. Germline V gives CDR1 LNHDA, CDR2 SQIVND (reference sequence). The CDR3 spans 19 residues. CDR3 nucleotide sequence: TGTGCCAGTAGTAACTTATCCCCGGGACTAGTCGCGAACACCGGGGAGCTGTTTTTT. Residues: CASSNLSPGLVANTGELFF.

The CDR3 sequence is CASSSGLAGPYEQYF. DNA of the CDR3: TGCGCCAGCAGCTCAGGACTAGCGGGGCCCTACGAGCAGTACTTC. The chain recombines TRBV5-1 with TRBJ2-7, with 12 bases that match TRBD2. Germline loops: CDR1 SGHRS, CDR2 YFSETQ. J was trimmed by 2 bases and V by 3 bases; bases with no gene match: 3. There are 15 residues in the CDR3. Full variable domain (rest looked up from reference TRBV5-1 and TRBJ2-7): KAGVTQTPRYLIKTRGQQVTLSCSPISGHRSVSWYQQTPGQGLQFLFEYFSETQRNKGNFPGRFSGRQFSNSRSEMNVSTLELGDSALYLCASSSGLAGPYEQYFGPGTRLTVT.